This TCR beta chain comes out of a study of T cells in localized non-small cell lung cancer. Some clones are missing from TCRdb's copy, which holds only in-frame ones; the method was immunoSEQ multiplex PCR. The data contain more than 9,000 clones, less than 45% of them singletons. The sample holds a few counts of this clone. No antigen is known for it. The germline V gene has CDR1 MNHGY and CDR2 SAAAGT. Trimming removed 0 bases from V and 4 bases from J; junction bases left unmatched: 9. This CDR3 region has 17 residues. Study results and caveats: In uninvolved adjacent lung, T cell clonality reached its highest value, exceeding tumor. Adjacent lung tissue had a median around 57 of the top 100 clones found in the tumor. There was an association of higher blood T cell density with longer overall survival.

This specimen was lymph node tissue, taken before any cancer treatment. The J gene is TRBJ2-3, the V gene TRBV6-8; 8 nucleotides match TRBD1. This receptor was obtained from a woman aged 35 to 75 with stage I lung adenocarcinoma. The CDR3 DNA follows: TGTGCCAGCAGTTACTCTACATACGGACAGGGCTCAGATACGCAGTATTTT. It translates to CASSYSTYGQGSDTQYF.